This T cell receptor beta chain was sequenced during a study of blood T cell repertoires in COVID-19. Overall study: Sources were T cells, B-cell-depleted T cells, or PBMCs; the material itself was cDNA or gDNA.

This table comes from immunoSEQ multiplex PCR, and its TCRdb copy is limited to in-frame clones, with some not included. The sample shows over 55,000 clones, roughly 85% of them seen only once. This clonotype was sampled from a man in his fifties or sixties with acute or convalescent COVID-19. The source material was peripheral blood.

The CDR3 DNA reads as TGTGCCAGCAGTCGGGACAGGGCTAACACCGGGGAGCTGTTTTTT. Translation gives CASSRDRANTGELFF. The V gene is TRBV2, the J gene TRBJ2-2, with 9 bases identical to TRBD1. The V gene's germline CDR1 is SNHLY and CDR2 FYNNEI. The CDR3 length is 15 residues. J gave up 2 bases and V 5 bases, and 3 bases lay outside the gene matches. Full variable domain (rest looked up from reference TRBV2 and TRBJ2-2): EPEVTQTPSHQVTQMGQEVILRCVPISNHLYFYWYRQILGQKVEFLVSFYNNEISEKSEIFDDQFSVERPDGSNFTLKIRSTKLEDSAMYFCASSRDRANTGELFFGEGSRLTVL.